These T cell receptor beta chains were read from a single sample in a study of T cells in Graves' hyperthyroidism and ophthalmopathy. TCRdb called the multiplex PCR reads again in MiXCR, with one record for every CDR3 protein. In the table there are approximately 640,000 distinct CDR3 sequences, 17% of which are singletons. The sequenced sample was blood. These receptors all come from a middle-aged man with Graves' hyperthyroidism. The conserved cysteine and the conserved F or W are not part of the CDR3 here.

V gene: TRBV7-2; J gene: TRBJ1-2; CDR3 protein: ASSFTTRTPYGYT
V gene: TRBV19; J gene: TRBJ2-2; CDR3 protein: ASSILGAENTGELF
V gene: TRBV6-2/TRBV6-3; J gene: TRBJ1-1; CDR3 protein: ASSYPAGHGQNTEAF
V gene: TRBV28; J gene: TRBJ2-3; CDR3 protein: ASSTSTGWGTDTQY
V gene: TRBV11-2; J gene: TRBJ2-2; CDR3 protein: ASSFVLGAGELF
V gene: TRBV29-1; J gene: TRBJ1-2; CDR3 protein: SVPIFPEALNYGYT
V gene: TRBV5-1; J gene: TRBJ2-3; CDR3 protein: ASSGARRSTDTQY
V gene: TRBV7-2; J gene: TRBJ2-5; CDR3 protein: ASSLEGLYQETQY
V gene: TRBV29-1; J gene: TRBJ2-1; CDR3 protein: SVEDFREVGNEQF
V gene: TRBV6-9; J gene: TRBJ2-7; CDR3 protein: ASSYWQVAYEQY
V gene: TRBV20-1; J gene: TRBJ1-1; CDR3 protein: SARWGRGGTEAF
V gene: TRBV19; J gene: TRBJ2-3; CDR3 protein: ASGSWSEDTQY
V gene: TRBV12-3/TRBV12-4; J gene: TRBJ1-2; CDR3 protein: ASSSGQRHYGYT
V gene: TRBV27; J gene: TRBJ1-4; CDR3 protein: ASSPDRWQSNEKLF
V gene: TRBV20-1; J gene: TRBJ2-4; CDR3 protein: SARDLAGAYKNIQY
V gene: TRBV4-2; J gene: TRBJ2-1; CDR3 protein: ASSPSGRYAGYNEQF
V gene: TRBV25-1; J gene: TRBJ2-7; CDR3 protein: ASSEPDRTYEQY
V gene: TRBV30; J gene: TRBJ2-4; CDR3 protein: AWTWGVTGTQNIQY
V gene: TRBV7-8; J gene: TRBJ2-2; CDR3 protein: ASSATAGGLDTGELF
V gene: TRBV3-1; J gene: TRBJ2-2; CDR3 protein: ASSRMDSQTGELF
V gene: TRBV13; J gene: TRBJ2-7; CDR3 protein: ASSSSGFSSYEQY
V gene: TRBV10-3; J gene: TRBJ2-2; CDR3 protein: AISEGGQGLTGELF
V gene: TRBV12-3/TRBV12-4; J gene: TRBJ2-7; CDR3 protein: ASSQTGAEQY
V gene: TRBV4-1; J gene: TRBJ2-1; CDR3 protein: ASSGIMQF